This TCR beta chain was identified during a study of T cells in Graves' hyperthyroidism and ophthalmopathy. The overall study: Initial diagnosis, before any treatment, was when peripheral blood was collected.

The definition of stable Graves' hyperthyroidism was no ophthalmopathy progression within 18 months. Thyroid ultrasound, orbital computed tomography, clinical symptoms, and serum thyroxine and TRAb underpinned diagnoses. Trimming removed 5 bases at V and 4 bases at J, with 20 bases between. The CDR3 is 16 amino acids. What was amplified from RNA transcripts were TCR beta CDR3 regions. TCR CDR3 regions were first amplified by RT-PCR with HTBI primers. MiXCR, applied by TCRdb to the multiplex PCR reads, yields one record per CDR3 protein. The sample includes about 350,000 distinct CDR3 sequences, about 15% of them seen just once. This clonotype has just a few counts.

The chain employs TRBV12-3 or TRBV12-4 and TRBJ2-5; D is undetermined. Sequencing input: blood. The origin of this receptor is a young woman with Graves' hyperthyroidism. DNA of the CDR3: TGTGCCAGCAGTCCGACACCTCCTGGCTCGGGAGAGACCCAGTACTTC. Translating gives CASSPTPPGSGETQYF.